This T cell receptor beta chain was sequenced for a study of cytomegalovirus exposure and HLA in healthy donors. It was with 60 Vbeta and 13 Jbeta primers that the PCR ran. Produced via immunoSEQ multiplex PCR; TCRdb's table is partial and in-frame only. Among roughly 180,000 clones listed, 70% to 90% were seen once. The CDR3 has 13 residues. Germline lookup yields CDR1 SGHDT and CDR2 YYEEEE. The V segment lost 4 bases and the J segment 9 bases; nucleotides outside the gene matches: 6. Sequencing input: PBMCs. This chain uses TRBV5-6 with TRBJ2-1; 8 bases line up with TRBD1. This clonotype was sampled from a male donor in good health and CMV-seronegative. The CDR3, as DNA: TGTGCCAGCAGCCCGGACAGGGACTTTGAGCAGTTCTTC. Translating it yields CASSPDRDFEQFF.